Detailed here is one T cell receptor beta chain. The data originate from a study of shared clonotypes between healthy human individuals. Method: immunoSEQ multiplex PCR; TCRdb's copy keeps in-frame clones and lacks some. There are 780,000 or so clones in the sample; around 77% occur only once, and under 2% lies in the top ten. HIV-negative, healthy adults without recent acute infections or vaccinations were the donors. CD45RA-negative memory and CD45RA+ naive subsets were split from the CD4+ cells. Material for sequencing was memory CD4+ T cells sorted from blood. The subset is: CD45RA-negative fraction. This receptor was taken from a woman aged 25 to 39 in good health.

The CDR3 DNA reads TGTGCCAGCAGCTTTCGGACAGGCATCTACAATGAGCAGTTCTTC. Its translation is CASSFRTGIYNEQFF. This chain links TRBV5-6 with TRBJ2-1, with 7 bases lining up with TRBD1. CDR3 size: 15 residues. CDR1 SGHDT and CDR2 YYEEEE come from the germline V gene. Unmatched junction bases numbered 5, after V lost 2 bases and J lost 3 bases.